The rows below give T cell receptor beta chains drawn from one sample of a study of blood T cell repertoires in COVID-19. Sequencing used immunoSEQ multiplex PCR; TCRdb keeps in-frame clones, though not all of them. Of approximately 120,000 clones in the sample, just under 80% were seen once. Sequencing was carried out using peripheral blood. The source of these receptors is a human donor in a cohort sampled during active COVID-19. CDR3s include the opening cysteine and the closing phenylalanine or tryptophan. A D gene is named only where the DNA matches it firmly. Some rows mark clone size as missing; the rest say once, few, many or name a class of expanded clone.

TRBJ1-6,NA,NA,TRBV4-2,CASSRRWTDNSPLHF,TGTGCCAGCAGCCGTCGATGGACAGATAATTCACCCCTCCACTTT
TRBJ2-5,NA,TRBD2,TRBV6-2/TRBV6-3,CASSWTSGGETQYF,TGTGCCAGCAGTTGGACTAGCGGGGGGGAGACCCAGTACTTC
TRBJ2-7,NA,TRBD2,TRBV4-3,CASSQDLAGGPSEQYF,TGCGCCAGCAGCCAAGATCTCGCGGGGGGGCCGTCTGAGCAGTACTTC
TRBJ1-6,NA,NA,TRBV10-3,CAISPTDRATPLHF,TGTGCCATCAGCCCTACCGACAGAGCGACACCCCTCCACTTT
TRBJ2-5,NA,TRBD2,TRBV28,CASSLAGGGLETQYF,TGTGCCAGCAGTTTAGCCGGCGGGGGTCTGGAGACCCAGTACTTC
TRBJ2-3,few,TRBD2,TRBV19,CASSIRLRGDADTQYF,TGTGCCAGTAGTATTCGTCTGCGGGGGGACGCAGATACGCAGTATTTT
TRBJ1-5,NA,TRBD1,TRBV28,CASSSDRVVQPQHF,TGTGCCAGCAGTTCCGACAGGGTGGTTCAGCCCCAGCATTTT
TRBJ1-2,NA,TRBD1,TRBV2,CASTPRGGRYGYTF,TGTGCCAGCACCCCGAGAGGGGGCAGATATGGCTACACCTTC
TRBJ2-5,NA,NA,TRBV7-8,CASTPRGRKTQYF,TGTGCCAGCACCCCTAGGGGTCGGAAGACCCAGTACTTC
TRBJ2-3,NA,NA,TRBV5-6,CASSRDFTDTQYF,TGTGCCAGCAGCCGGGACTTCACAGATACGCAGTATTTT
TRBJ1-1,NA,NA,TRBV7-2,CASSPGGALPEAFF,TGTGCCAGCAGCCCGGGGGGAGCATTGCCTGAAGCTTTCTTT
TRBJ1-5,NA,TRBD1,TRBV19,CASSGGDRGLVNQPQHF,TGTGCCAGTAGTGGGGGGGACAGGGGGCTTGTCAATCAGCCCCAGCATTTT
TRBJ2-3,NA,TRBD1,TRBV5-1,CASSPGTGSTDTQYF,TGCGCCAGCAGCCCAGGGACAGGGAGCACAGATACGCAGTATTTT
TRBJ2-7,NA,TRBD1,TRBV11-2,CASSTRDRVISYEQYF,TGTGCCAGCAGCACCCGGGACAGGGTTATCTCCTACGAGCAGTACTTC
TRBJ2-2,NA,TRBD1,TRBV2,CASLGRQGWDGELFF,TGTGCCAGCTTAGGGCGACAGGGTTGGGACGGGGAGCTGTTTTTT
TRBJ1-5,NA,NA,TRBV25-1,CASSRGNQPQHF,TGTGCCAGCAGTAGAGGAAATCAGCCCCAGCATTTT
TRBJ2-7,many,NA,TRBV7-8,CASSLAAGSAHSYEQYF,TGTGCCAGCAGCTTAGCGGCTGGTAGCGCTCACTCCTACGAGCAGTACTTC
TRBJ1-2,NA,TRBD1,TRBV7-2,CASSLEGARGFYGYTF,TGTGCCAGCAGCTTAGAGGGGGCCCGGGGATTCTATGGCTACACCTTC
TRBJ1-1,NA,NA,TRBV5-4,CASSLGNTLNTEAFF,TGTGCCAGCAGCTTGGGCAACACCCTGAACACTGAAGCTTTCTTT
TRBJ2-1,once,NA,TRBV28,CASSLVGVRNHEQFF,TGTGCCAGCAGTTTGGTGGGAGTAAGGAACCATGAGCAGTTCTTC
TRBJ2-2,NA,NA,TRBV5-1,CASSPSTRETGELFF,TGCGCCAGCAGCCCCTCGACTAGGGAGACCGGGGAGCTGTTTTTT
TRBJ2-7,NA,NA,TRBV28,CASRQRLGEQYF,TGTGCCAGCAGGCAGCGTCTGGGCGAGCAGTACTTC
TRBJ2-5,NA,NA,TRBV9,CASSVGPSGGGTQYF,TGTGCCAGCAGCGTAGGTCCTAGCGGAGGGGGGACCCAGTACTTC
TRBJ2-5,NA,TRBD2,TRBV18,CASSPPPRGGRVAGEETQYF,TGTGCCAGCTCACCACCGCCCCGAGGGGGGCGGGTAGCGGGAGAGGAGACCCAGTACTTC
TRBJ1-4,NA,NA,TRBV4-3,CASSQDPGPTGEKLFF,TGCGCCAGCAGCCAAGATCCCGGCCCGACAGGCGAAAAACTGTTTTTT
TRBJ2-7,NA,NA,TRBV7-2,CASSIGGGTYYEQYF,TGTGCCAGCAGCATCGGGGGTGGCACCTACTACGAGCAGTACTTC
TRBJ2-1,NA,NA,TRBV30,CAWSKGLGGSNEQFF,TGTGCCTGGAGCAAGGGGTTGGGAGGAAGCAATGAGCAGTTCTTC
TRBJ1-1,once,NA,TRBV28,CASSPPGKRSTEAFF,TGTGCCAGCAGTCCTCCAGGGAAGAGGTCCACTGAAGCTTTCTTT
TRBJ2-3,NA,TRBD2,TRBV3-1/TRBV3-2,CASSQDPGGLAAPGDTDTQYF,TGTGCCAGCAGCCAAGATCCGGGGGGACTAGCGGCGCCCGGCGACACAGATACGCAGTATTTT
TRBJ1-2,few,TRBD1,TRBV19,CASSPAGTGFGGYTF,TGTGCCAGTAGTCCGGCCGGGACAGGGTTCGGTGGCTACACCTTC
TRBJ1-2,NA,NA,TRBV2,CASSGRDTDYGYTF,TGTGCCAGCAGTGGTAGGGACACGGACTATGGCTACACCTTC
TRBJ2-1,NA,NA,TRBV7-2,CASSLMHLGEQFF,TGTGCCAGCAGCTTAATGCACCTCGGGGAGCAGTTCTTC
TRBJ1-1,NA,NA,TRBV30,CAWSFMNTEAFF,TGTGCCTGGAGTTTCATGAACACTGAAGCTTTCTTT
TRBJ1-4,NA,TRBD1,TRBV4-2,CASSPGQGGEKLFF,TGTGCCAGCAGCCCCGGACAGGGGGGAGAAAAACTGTTTTTT
TRBJ1-4,NA,TRBD1,TRBV5-4,CASSLDGTGEEKLFF,TGTGCCAGCAGCTTGGACGGGACAGGGGAGGAAAAACTGTTTTTT
TRBJ1-2,few,NA,TRBV19,CASSNHQWGDGGYTF,TGTGCCAGTAGTAACCACCAGTGGGGAGACGGTGGCTACACCTTC
TRBJ2-3,NA,NA,TRBV2,CASMSLPLDTQYF,TGTGCCAGCATGTCACTTCCTCTGGATACGCAGTATTTT
TRBJ1-1,NA,NA,TRBV3-1/TRBV3-2,CASSQVQRGSTEAFF,TGTGCCAGCAGCCAAGTCCAGAGGGGGTCCACTGAAGCTTTCTTT
TRBJ2-2,NA,NA,TRBV11-2,CASSLERISGELFF,TGTGCCAGCAGCTTAGAGCGCATCTCCGGGGAGCTGTTTTTT
TRBJ2-3,few,NA,TRBV6-2/TRBV6-3,CASSYKLLTDTQYF,TGTGCCAGCAGTTACAAACTACTCACAGATACGCAGTATTTT
TRBJ2-7,NA,NA,TRBV29-1,CSVEDTKQGYEQYF,TGCAGCGTTGAAGACACCAAACAGGGCTACGAGCAGTACTTC
TRBJ2-5,NA,NA,TRBV7-6,CASSPTSFPETQYF,TGTGCCAGCAGCCCAACTAGCTTTCCCGAGACCCAGTACTTC
TRBJ2-2,few,NA,TRBV18,CASSTTRSGGELFF,TGTGCCAGCTCCACAACAAGGAGTGGCGGGGAGCTGTTTTTT
TRBJ1-2,once,NA,TRBV28,CASSLPQGRDGYTF,TGTGCCAGCAGTCTCCCTCAGGGTCGGGATGGCTACACCTTC
TRBJ2-1,NA,NA,TRBV9,CASSPGSRSSYNEQFF,TGTGCCAGCAGCCCCGGATCCCGGAGCTCCTACAATGAGCAGTTCTTC
TRBJ1-5,NA,TRBD1,TRBV4-1,CASSRGTGIHQPQHF,TGCGCCAGCAGCCGAGGGACAGGGATACATCAGCCCCAGCATTTT
TRBJ2-4,NA,NA,TRBV7-2,CASSYEAANIQYF,TGTGCCAGCAGCTACGAGGCTGCAAACATTCAGTACTTC